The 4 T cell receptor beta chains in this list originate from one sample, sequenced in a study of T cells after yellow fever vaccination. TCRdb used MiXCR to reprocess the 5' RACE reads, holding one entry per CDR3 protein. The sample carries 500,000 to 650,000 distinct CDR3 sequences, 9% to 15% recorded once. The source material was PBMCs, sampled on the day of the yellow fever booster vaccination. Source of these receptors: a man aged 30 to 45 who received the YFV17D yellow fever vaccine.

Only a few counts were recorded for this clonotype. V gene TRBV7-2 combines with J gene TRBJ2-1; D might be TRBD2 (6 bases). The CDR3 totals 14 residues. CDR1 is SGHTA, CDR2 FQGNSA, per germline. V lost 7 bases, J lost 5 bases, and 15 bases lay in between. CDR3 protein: CASISTLAHNEQFF. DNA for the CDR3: TGTGCCAGCATATCCACGCTAGCGCACAATGAGCAGTTCTTC.

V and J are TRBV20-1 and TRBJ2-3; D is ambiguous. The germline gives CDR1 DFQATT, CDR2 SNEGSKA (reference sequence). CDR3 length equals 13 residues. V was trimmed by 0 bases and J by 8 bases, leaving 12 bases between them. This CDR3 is CSARDGVAFTQYF. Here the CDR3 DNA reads TGCAGTGCTAGAGATGGGGTGGCGTTTACGCAGTATTTT.

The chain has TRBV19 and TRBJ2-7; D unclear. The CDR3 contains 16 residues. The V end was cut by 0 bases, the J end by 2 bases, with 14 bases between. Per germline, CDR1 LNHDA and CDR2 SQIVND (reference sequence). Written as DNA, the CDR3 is TGTGCCAGTAGTATAGATCTAACGGCCATACCCTACGAGCAGTACTTC. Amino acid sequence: CASSIDLTAIPYEQYF.

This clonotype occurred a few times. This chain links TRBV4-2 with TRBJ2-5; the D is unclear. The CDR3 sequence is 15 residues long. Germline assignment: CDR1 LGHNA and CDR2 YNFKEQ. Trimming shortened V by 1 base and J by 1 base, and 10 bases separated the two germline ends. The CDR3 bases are TGTGCCAGCAGCCAAGGCCAGCTATCCCAAGAGACCCAGTACTTC. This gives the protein CASSQGQLSQETQYF.